A selection of T cell receptor beta chains follows, all from one sample in a study of blood T cells in healthy people across ages. TCRdb ran MiXCR on the 5' RACE reads and lists one entry per CDR3 protein. The table includes 1.5 million to 2 million distinct CDR3 sequences, approximately 39% detected once. The sequencing input was blood. These receptors were taken from a human donor in good health. CDR3s include the opening cysteine and the closing phenylalanine or tryptophan. Fields, in order: CDR3 length, J gene, D gene, clone size, V gene, CDR3 DNA, CDR3 protein. A D gene is named only where the DNA matches it firmly. Size is omitted from some rows. Given values are once, few, many or a class for expanded clones.

>15|TRBJ2-5|TRBD2|.|TRBV5-4
TGTGCCAGCAGGTCCGGGACTAGCGGCCTGCAGACCCAGTACTTC
CASRSGTSGLQTQYF
>14|TRBJ2-1|.|few|TRBV29-1
TGCAGCGTTGCCCTAGTGACCCCCTACAATGAGCAGTTCTTC
CSVALVTPYNEQFF
>15|TRBJ2-1|.|.|TRBV20-1
TGCAGTGCTAACTTCCTGGTTGGAAGCTCAAATGAGCAGTTCTTC
CSANFLVGSSNEQFF
>17|TRBJ2-1|TRBD2|few|TRBV11-1
TGTGCCAGCAGCTTAGCCGTGACTAGCGGTTCCTACAATGAGCAGTTCTTC
CASSLAVTSGSYNEQFF
>18|TRBJ2-7|.|.|TRBV27
TGTGCCAGCAGTTCGTACCCCATCACCGGGACAAACTCCTACGAGCAGTACTTC
CASSSYPITGTNSYEQYF
>14|TRBJ2-7|TRBD2|.|TRBV7-3
TGTGCCAGCGGCCCGAATGGGGGGGCCTACGAGCAGTACTTC
CASGPNGGAYEQYF
>15|TRBJ1-5|.|few|TRBV12-3/TRBV12-4
TGTGCCAGCAGACGAACAGGGTCCGGCAATCAGCCCCAGCATTTT
CASRRTGSGNQPQHF
>15|TRBJ2-3|.|.|TRBV5-1
TGCGCCAGCAGTAACGGAGTCAGGCACACAGATACGCAGTATTTT
CASSNGVRHTDTQYF
>18|TRBJ2-3|.|few|TRBV7-2
TGTGCCAGCAGCTTAAATCCCACAGGGTTAATAAGCACAGATACGCAGTATTTT
CASSLNPTGLISTDTQYF
>17|TRBJ2-3|.|.|TRBV7-3
TGCGCCAGCAGCTCAGACGTCGGGGGCCCCAGCACAGATACGCAGTATTTT
CASSSDVGGPSTDTQYF
>13|TRBJ2-5|TRBD2|few|TRBV12-3/TRBV12-4
TGTGCCAGCAGTCCCGGGGGGACGGTGACCCAGTACTTC
CASSPGGTVTQYF
>14|TRBJ2-5|.|many|TRBV7-9
TGTGCCAGCAGCCGGGACTTCATACAAGAGACCCAGTACTTC
CASSRDFIQETQYF
>14|TRBJ2-7|.|few|TRBV6-1
TGTGCCAGCACTTCTAAAGGACTAACCTACGAGCAGTACTTC
CASTSKGLTYEQYF
>13|TRBJ1-2|.|few|TRBV29-1
TGCAGCGTCGGCAAACCTGCTACCCGGGGCTACACCTTC
CSVGKPATRGYTF
>14|TRBJ2-3|TRBD2|.|TRBV4-2
TGTGCCAGCAGCCGGTCCCAGCGGGGAGATACGCAGTATTTT
CASSRSQRGDTQYF
>15|TRBJ2-1|TRBD2|once|TRBV19
TGTGCCAGTAGTAAGTGGGCTAGCGGACACAATGAGCAGTTCTTC
CASSKWASGHNEQFF
>17|TRBJ2-1|.|.|TRBV10-3
TGTGCCATCAGTGAGTCGATGGGCGCAAGCTCCTACAATGAGCAGTTCTTC
CAISESMGASSYNEQFF
>14|TRBJ1-2|.|.|TRBV12-3/TRBV12-4
TGTGCCAGCAGTCGGGACTCCTTGGGGGATGGCTACACCTTC
CASSRDSLGDGYTF
>17|TRBJ2-7|.|.|TRBV6-2/TRBV6-3
TGTGCCAGCAGTTACACCGGAACAGGTCCGGGGAGCAGAAAGCAGTACTTC
CASSYTGTGPGSRKQYF
>19|TRBJ2-1|TRBD2|.|TRBV27
TGTGCCAGCAGTTTATCTCCTAGGCGGGGACTAGCCACCTACAATGAGCAGTTCTTC
CASSLSPRRGLATYNEQFF
>15|TRBJ2-7|.|few|TRBV15
TGTGCCACCGTAGAGGGACGGGGAAGCTCCTACGAGCAGTACTTC
CATVEGRGSSYEQYF
>17|TRBJ2-5|.|.|TRBV19
TGTGCCAGTAGTCCTTATCCCGGGACGGTACTCCAAGAGACCCAGTACTTC
CASSPYPGTVLQETQYF
>13|TRBJ2-1|.|few|TRBV7-6
TGTGCCAGCAGCTTAGCGCATCTAGACGGTCTGTTCTTC
CASSLAHLDGLFF
>12|TRBJ2-3|.|many|TRBV7-2
TGTGCCAGCAGCCACGACAGCCGGACGCAGTATTTT
CASSHDSRTQYF
>16|TRBJ2-7|TRBD2|few|TRBV29-1
TGCAGCGGACGGGGCATAGCGGGGGCAAATCTGGACGAGCAGTACTTC
CSGRGIAGANLDEQYF
>14|TRBJ2-6|.|.|TRBV14
TGTGCCAGCAGCCAATTGGCTGGGGCCAACGTCCTGACTTTC
CASSQLAGANVLTF
>18|TRBJ1-4|.|.|TRBV14
TGTGCCAGCAGCCCCGGAGCCTTATTCTTAGGGCGTTTTGAAAAACTGTTTTTT
CASSPGALFLGRFEKLFF
>15|TRBJ2-1|TRBD2|few|TRBV7-7
TGTGCCAGCAGCTTGGAATGGGGGGGGAATAATGAGCAGTTCTTC
CASSLEWGGNNEQFF
>13|TRBJ2-1|.|.|TRBV6-1
TGTGCCAGCAGTCCTTATTCGGGGGTTGAGCAGTTCTTC
CASSPYSGVEQFF
>17|TRBJ2-6|.|once|TRBV15
TGTGCCACCAGCAGAGAAGGAGGGAATGCTGGGGCCAACGTCCTGACTTTC
CATSREGGNAGANVLTF
>19|TRBJ2-1|TRBD1|.|TRBV27
TGTGCCAGCTCCGGACAGGGATGGATTGGGCTCTGGGGGAGCAATGAGCAGTTCTTC
CASSGQGWIGLWGSNEQFF
>12|TRBJ2-5|.|few|TRBV20-1
TGCAGTTCCGAGGTTCGGGAAGAGACCCAGTACTTC
CSSEVREETQYF
>13|TRBJ1-2|TRBD1|few|TRBV29-1
TGCAGCGTGGACTTGGACAGGGAAGAAGGCTACACCTTC
CSVDLDREEGYTF
>13|TRBJ2-7|.|few|TRBV4-3
TGCGCCAGCAGCCAAGATGAGAGGTACGAGCAGTACTTC
CASSQDERYEQYF
>13|TRBJ2-7|.|.|TRBV6-5
TGTGCCAGCAGTCTATGGAGGGGTTCCGAGCAGTACTTC
CASSLWRGSEQYF
>15|TRBJ2-3|.|.|TRBV11-1
TGTGCCAGCAGCTTAGACGGGGACCTTGGGGATACGCAGTATTTT
CASSLDGDLGDTQYF
>15|TRBJ1-3|TRBD1|.|TRBV11-3
TGTGCCAGCAGCTCGTCAGGGGGAACGGGAAACACCATATATTTT
CASSSSGGTGNTIYF
>16|TRBJ2-3|TRBD2|.|TRBV4-1
TGCGCCAGCAGCCAAGGACGCGGGGGGGCCCCAGATACGCAGTATTTT
CASSQGRGGAPDTQYF
>12|TRBJ2-5|.|many|TRBV29-1
TGCAGCGTTAAACTCGGACAAGAGACCCAGTACTTC
CSVKLGQETQYF
>16|TRBJ1-1|.|.|TRBV7-2
TGTGCCAGCAGCTTAGGGGCGGCGTTCAGGAACACTGAAGCTTTCTTT
CASSLGAAFRNTEAFF
>13|TRBJ2-1|.|few|TRBV11-2
TGTGCCAGCAGCCCCTTCAGTCCCAATGAGCAGTTCTTC
CASSPFSPNEQFF
>11|TRBJ2-5|TRBD2|many|TRBV29-1
TGCAGCGTTGAGGTTCGGGACTACCAGTACTTC
CSVEVRDYQYF
>15|TRBJ1-3|.|few|TRBV15
TGTGCCACCAGCAGGGATAGGGTTCCTGGAAACACCATATATTTT
CATSRDRVPGNTIYF
>11|TRBJ2-1|.|few|TRBV6-1
TGTGCCAGCAGGCGGACGTATGAGCAGTTCTTC
CASRRTYEQFF
>14|TRBJ2-1|TRBD1|.|TRBV29-1
TGCAGCGTTGTTCACAGGGGCTCCTACAATGAGCAGTTCTTC
CSVVHRGSYNEQFF
>13|TRBJ1-2|.|many|TRBV12-3/TRBV12-4
TGTGCCAGCAGTTTGAGACAGGACTATGGCTACACCTTC
CASSLRQDYGYTF